This T cell receptor beta chain was captured in a study of T-cell reconstitution after alpha-beta-depleted transplantation in children. Study outcomes and limitations: The authors attributed T-cell counts and diversity one year after transplant mostly to newly produced T cells.

The authors prepared the TCRbeta library with unique molecular identifiers. TCRdb processed the PCR reads anew with MiXCR; each CDR3 protein has one entry. The table includes approximately 300,000 distinct CDR3 sequences, roughly 7.8% detected once. This clonotype was seen only a few times. Antigen unknown. The ends were cut back, 2 bases at V and 2 bases at J, with 12 bases in the middle. This CDR3 spans 14 amino acids. Germline loops: CDR1 DFQATT, CDR2 SNEGSKA (reference sequence). The specimen comprised peripheral blood, sampled 360 days after TCRalphabeta/CD19-depleted stem cell transplant. This receptor was taken from a female patient between 2 and 15 years old who had a stem cell transplant for Fanconi anemia, so the T cells may come from the graft donor. This chain uses TRBV20-1 with TRBJ1-2, with D perhaps matching TRBD1 (5 bases). DNA for the CDR3: TGCAGTGCTAGATGGGGCACCCCGAACTATGGCTACACCTTC. Translated: CSARWGTPNYGYTF.